The clone carrying this T cell receptor beta chain was observed at least ten times. Amplification of TCR beta CDR3 regions used RNA as the template. Using the HTBI primer set, a first-round RT-PCR was run on the TCR CDR3. MiXCR, run by TCRdb on the multiplex PCR reads, gives a single entry per CDR3 protein. The sample carries roughly 630,000 distinct CDR3 sequences, 15% to 19% recorded once. Graves' hyperthyroidism showing no ophthalmopathy progression within 18 months was considered stable. Diagnostic decisions used clinical symptoms, serum thyroxine and TRAb, thyroid ultrasound and orbital computed tomography. PBMCs were sourced from more than 7.5 ml fresh peripheral blood. This record comes from a study of T cells in Graves' hyperthyroidism and ophthalmopathy. After removal of 6 bases from V and 3 bases from J, the junction contained 3 bases not matched to a gene. The CDR3 runs to 12 residues. Germline V gives CDR1 DFQATT, CDR2 SNEGSKA (reference sequence).

This sequence joins TRBV20-1 and TRBJ2-7; TRBD2 matches 9 bases. The origin of this receptor is a young woman with Graves' hyperthyroidism. The specimen sequenced was blood. As DNA, the CDR3 is TGCAGTGCCGGGACTAGCCTCTACGAGCAGTACTTC. It translates to CSAGTSLYEQYF.